In its sample, the clone carrying this T cell receptor (beta chain) was seen a few times. CDR3 size: 11 residues. Germline V gives CDR1 DFQATT, CDR2 SNEGSKA (reference sequence). Trimming removed 5 bases at V and 3 bases at J, with 7 bases between. These data originate in a study of naive and memory T cell subsets. Two oligonucleotides, mixed equimolar, formed the beta constant-region primer covering TRBC1 and TRBC2. An oligonucleotide with the SP2 primer and a 12-nucleotide UMI was ligated to the cDNA 3' end. In TCRdb, the UMI-ligation and nested PCR reads were re-called with MiXCR into one record per CDR3 protein. Here the sample spans over 75,000 distinct CDR3 sequences, 13% being singletons. Overnight CMV lysate stimulation of fresh PBMCs defined donor CMV status by CD4+ IFNgamma. CD4 T cells were positively selected, then CD8 T cells from the CD4-negative fraction.

The sequencing sample was made of central memory CD4+ T cells from blood. This rearrangement joins TRBV20-1 to TRBJ2-5, with a tentative D call TRBD1 (5 bases). This receptor was obtained from a human donor in good health. The CDR3, as DNA: TGCAGTGCTCACAGGAAAGAGACCCAGTACTTC. It encodes CSAHRKETQYF.